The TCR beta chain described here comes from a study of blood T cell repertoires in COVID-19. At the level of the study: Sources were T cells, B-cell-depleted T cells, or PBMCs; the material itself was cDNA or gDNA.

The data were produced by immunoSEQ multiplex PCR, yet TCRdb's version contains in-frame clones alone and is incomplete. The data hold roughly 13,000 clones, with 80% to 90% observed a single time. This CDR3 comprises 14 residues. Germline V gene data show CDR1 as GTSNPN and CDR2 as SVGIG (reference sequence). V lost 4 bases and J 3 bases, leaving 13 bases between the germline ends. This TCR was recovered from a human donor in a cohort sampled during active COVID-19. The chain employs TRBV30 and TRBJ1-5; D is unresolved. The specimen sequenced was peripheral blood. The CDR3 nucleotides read TGTGCCTGGACACCCGGAGGCTCCAATCAGCCCCAGCATTTT. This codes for CAWTPGGSNQPQHF.